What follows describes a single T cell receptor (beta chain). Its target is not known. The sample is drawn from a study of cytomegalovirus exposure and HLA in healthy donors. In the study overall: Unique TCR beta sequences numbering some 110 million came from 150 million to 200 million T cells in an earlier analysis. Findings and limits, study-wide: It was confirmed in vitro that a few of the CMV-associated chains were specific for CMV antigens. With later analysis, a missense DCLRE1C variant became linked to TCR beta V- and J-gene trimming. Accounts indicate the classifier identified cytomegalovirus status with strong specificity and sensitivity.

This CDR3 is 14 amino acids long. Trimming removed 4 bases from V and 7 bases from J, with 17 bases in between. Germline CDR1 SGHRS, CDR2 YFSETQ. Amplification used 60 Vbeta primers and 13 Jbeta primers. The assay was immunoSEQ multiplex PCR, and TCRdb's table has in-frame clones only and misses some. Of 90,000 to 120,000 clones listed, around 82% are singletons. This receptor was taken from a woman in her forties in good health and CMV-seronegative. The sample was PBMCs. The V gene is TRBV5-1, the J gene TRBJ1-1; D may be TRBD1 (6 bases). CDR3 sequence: CASSEGNRAHEAFF. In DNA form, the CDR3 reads TGCGCCAGCAGCGAGGGAAACAGGGCCCATGAAGCTTTCTTT. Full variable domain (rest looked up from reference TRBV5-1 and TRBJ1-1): KAGVTQTPRYLIKTRGQQVTLSCSPISGHRSVSWYQQTPGQGLQFLFEYFSETQRNKGNFPGRFSGRQFSNSRSEMNVSTLELGDSALYLCASSEGNRAHEAFFGQGTRLTVV.